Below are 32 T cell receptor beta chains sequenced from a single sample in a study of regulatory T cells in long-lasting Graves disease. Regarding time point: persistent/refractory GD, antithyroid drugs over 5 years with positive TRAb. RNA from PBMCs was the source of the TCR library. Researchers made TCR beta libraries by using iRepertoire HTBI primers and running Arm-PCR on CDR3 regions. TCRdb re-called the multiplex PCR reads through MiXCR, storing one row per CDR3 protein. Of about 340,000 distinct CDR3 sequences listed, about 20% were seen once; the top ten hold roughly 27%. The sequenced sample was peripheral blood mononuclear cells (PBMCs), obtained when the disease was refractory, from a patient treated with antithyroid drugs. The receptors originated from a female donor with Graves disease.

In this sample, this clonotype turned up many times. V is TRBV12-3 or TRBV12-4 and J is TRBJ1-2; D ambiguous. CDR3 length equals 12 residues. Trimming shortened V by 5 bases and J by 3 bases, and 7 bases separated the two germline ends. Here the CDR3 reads CASSPMYYGYTF. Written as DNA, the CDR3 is TGTGCCAGCAGTCCAATGTACTATGGCTACACCTTC.

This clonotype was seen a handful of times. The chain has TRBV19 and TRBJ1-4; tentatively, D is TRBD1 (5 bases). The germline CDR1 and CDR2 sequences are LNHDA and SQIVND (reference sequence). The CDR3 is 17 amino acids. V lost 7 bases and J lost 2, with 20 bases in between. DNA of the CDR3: TGTGCCAGTATCGGGAACACCGCCTGGGGGACTAATGAAAAACTGTTTTTT. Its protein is CASIGNTAWGTNEKLFF.

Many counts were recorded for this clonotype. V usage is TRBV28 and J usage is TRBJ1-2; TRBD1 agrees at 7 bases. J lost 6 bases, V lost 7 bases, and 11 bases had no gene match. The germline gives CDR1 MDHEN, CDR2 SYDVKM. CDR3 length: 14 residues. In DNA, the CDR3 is TGTGCCAGCACTTTGGGTGACAGGGCGGATGGCTACACCTTC. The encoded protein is CASTLGDRADGYTF.

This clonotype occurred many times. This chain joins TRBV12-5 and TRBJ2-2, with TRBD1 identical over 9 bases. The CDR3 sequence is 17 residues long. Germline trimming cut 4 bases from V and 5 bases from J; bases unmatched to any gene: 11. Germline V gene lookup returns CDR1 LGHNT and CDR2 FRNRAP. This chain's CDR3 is CASGSTPGQGKTGELFF. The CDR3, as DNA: TGTGCTAGTGGTTCCACACCTGGACAGGGGAAAACCGGGGAGCTGTTTTTT.

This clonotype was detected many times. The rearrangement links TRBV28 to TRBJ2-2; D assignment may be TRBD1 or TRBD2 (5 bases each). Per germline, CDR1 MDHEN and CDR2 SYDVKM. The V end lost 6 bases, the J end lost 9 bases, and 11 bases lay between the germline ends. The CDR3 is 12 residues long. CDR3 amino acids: CASRRGAWELFF. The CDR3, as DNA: TGTGCCAGCAGGCGAGGGGCCTGGGAGCTGTTTTTT. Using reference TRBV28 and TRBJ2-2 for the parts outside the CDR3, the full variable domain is DVKVTQSSRYLVKRTGEKVFLECVQDMDHENMFWYRQDPGLGLRLIYFSYDVKMKEKGDIPEGYSVSREKKERFSLILESASTNQTSMYLCASRRGAWELFFGEGSRLTVL.

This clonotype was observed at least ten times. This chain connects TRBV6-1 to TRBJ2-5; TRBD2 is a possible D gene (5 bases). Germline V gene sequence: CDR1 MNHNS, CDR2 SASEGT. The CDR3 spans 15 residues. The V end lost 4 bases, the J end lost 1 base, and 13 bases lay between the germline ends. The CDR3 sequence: CASSGGERFQETQYF. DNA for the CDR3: TGTGCCAGCAGTGGGGGAGAAAGGTTCCAAGAGACCCAGTACTTC.

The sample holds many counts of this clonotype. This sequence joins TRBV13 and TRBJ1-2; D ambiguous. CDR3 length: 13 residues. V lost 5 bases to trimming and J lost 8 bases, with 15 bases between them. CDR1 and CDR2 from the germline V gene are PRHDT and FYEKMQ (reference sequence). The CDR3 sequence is CASSPRFYHGYTF. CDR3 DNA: TGTGCCAGCAGCCCCCGCTTTTATCACGGCTACACCTTC.

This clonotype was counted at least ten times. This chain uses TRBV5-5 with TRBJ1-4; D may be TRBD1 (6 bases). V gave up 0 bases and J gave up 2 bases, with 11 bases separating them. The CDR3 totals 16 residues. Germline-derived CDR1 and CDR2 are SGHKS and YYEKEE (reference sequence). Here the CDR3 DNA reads TGTGCCAGCAGCTTGGGGCCCACAGGGACTAATGAAAAACTGTTTTTT. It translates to CASSLGPTGTNEKLFF.

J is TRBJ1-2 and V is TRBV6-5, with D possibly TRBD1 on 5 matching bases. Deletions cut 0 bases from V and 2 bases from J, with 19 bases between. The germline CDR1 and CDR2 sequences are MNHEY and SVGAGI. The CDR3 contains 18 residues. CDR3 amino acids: CASSYSTFLFRANYGYTF. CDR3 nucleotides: TGTGCCAGCAGTTACTCGACATTTCTCTTCAGGGCGAACTATGGCTACACCTTC.

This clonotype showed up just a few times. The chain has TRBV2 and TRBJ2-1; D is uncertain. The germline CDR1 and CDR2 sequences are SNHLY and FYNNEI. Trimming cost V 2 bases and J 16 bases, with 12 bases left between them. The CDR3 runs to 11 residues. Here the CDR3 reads CASSEYVGFFF. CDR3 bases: TGTGCCAGCAGTGAATACGTAGGGTTTTTCTTC.

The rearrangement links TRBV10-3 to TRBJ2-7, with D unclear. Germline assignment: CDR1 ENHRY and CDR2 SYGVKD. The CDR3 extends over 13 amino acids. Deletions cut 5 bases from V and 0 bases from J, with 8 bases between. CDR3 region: CAISPRSSYEQYF. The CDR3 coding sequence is TGTGCCATCAGTCCGCGAAGCTCCTACGAGCAGTACTTC.

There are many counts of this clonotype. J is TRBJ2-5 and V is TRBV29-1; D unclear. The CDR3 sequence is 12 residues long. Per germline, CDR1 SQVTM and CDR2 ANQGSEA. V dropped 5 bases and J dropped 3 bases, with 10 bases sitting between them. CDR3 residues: CSVMTEKETQYF. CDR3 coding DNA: TGCAGCGTTATGACTGAGAAAGAGACCCAGTACTTC.

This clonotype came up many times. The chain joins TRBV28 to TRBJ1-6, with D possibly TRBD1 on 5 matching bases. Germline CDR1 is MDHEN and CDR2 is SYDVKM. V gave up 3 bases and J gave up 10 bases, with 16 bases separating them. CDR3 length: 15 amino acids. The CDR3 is CASSLGGSPNSPLHF. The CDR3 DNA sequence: TGTGCCAGCAGTTTGGGGGGGTCCCCAAACTCACCCCTCCACTTT.

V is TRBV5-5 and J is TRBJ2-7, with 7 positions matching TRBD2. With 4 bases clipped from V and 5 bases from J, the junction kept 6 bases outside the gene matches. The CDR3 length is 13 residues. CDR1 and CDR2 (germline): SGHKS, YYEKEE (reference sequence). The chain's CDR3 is CASSGGVFHEQYF. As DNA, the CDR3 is TGTGCCAGCAGCGGGGGGGTATTCCACGAGCAGTACTTC. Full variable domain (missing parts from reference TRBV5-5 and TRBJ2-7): DAGVTQSPTHLIKTRGQQVTLRCSPISGHKSVSWYQQVLGQGPQFIFQYYEKEERGRGNFPDRFSARQFPNYSSELNVNALLLGDSALYLCASSGGVFHEQYFGPGTRLTVT.

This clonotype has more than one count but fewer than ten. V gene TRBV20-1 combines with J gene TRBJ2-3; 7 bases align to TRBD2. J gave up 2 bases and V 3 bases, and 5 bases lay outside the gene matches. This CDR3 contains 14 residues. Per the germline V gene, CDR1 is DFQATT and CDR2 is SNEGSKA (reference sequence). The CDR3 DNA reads TGCAGTGCTAGTGGGGAGGGGTACACAGATACGCAGTATTTT. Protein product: CSASGEGYTDTQYF.

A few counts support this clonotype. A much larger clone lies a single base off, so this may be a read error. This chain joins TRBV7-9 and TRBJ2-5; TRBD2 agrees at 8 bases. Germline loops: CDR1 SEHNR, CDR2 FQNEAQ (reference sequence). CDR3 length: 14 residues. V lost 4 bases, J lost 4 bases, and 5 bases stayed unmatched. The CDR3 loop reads CASSSPRGGETQYF. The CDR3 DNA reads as TGTGCCAGCAGCTCCCCCCGGGGGGGAGAGACCCAGTACTTC. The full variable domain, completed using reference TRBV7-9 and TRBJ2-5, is DTGVSQNPRHKITKRGQNVTFRCDPISEHNRLYWYRQTLGQGPEFLTYFQNEAQLEKSRLLSDRFSAERPKGSFSTLEIQRTEQGDSAMYLCASSSPRGGETQYFGPGTRLLVL.

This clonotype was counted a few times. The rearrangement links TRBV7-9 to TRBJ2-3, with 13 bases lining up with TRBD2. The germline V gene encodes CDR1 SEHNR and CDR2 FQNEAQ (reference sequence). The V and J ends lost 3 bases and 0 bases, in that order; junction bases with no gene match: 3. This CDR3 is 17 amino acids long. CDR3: CASSFRLAGGSTDTQYF. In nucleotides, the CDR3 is TGTGCCAGCAGCTTTCGACTAGCGGGGGGTAGCACAGATACGCAGTATTTT.

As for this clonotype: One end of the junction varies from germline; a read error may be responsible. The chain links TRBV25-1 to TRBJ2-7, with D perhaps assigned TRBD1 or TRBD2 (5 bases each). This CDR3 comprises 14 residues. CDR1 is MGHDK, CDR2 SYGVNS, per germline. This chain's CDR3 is CASSEWGSSYEQCF. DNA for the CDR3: TGTGCCAGCAGTGAGTGGGGGAGCTCCTACGAGCAGTGCTTC.

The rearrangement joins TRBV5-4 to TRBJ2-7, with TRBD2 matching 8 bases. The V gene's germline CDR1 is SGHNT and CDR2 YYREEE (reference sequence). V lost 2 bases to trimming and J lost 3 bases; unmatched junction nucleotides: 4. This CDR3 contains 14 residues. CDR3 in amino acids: CASSLASGSYEQYF. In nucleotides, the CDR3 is TGTGCCAGCAGCTTAGCCAGCGGGAGCTACGAGCAGTACTTC.

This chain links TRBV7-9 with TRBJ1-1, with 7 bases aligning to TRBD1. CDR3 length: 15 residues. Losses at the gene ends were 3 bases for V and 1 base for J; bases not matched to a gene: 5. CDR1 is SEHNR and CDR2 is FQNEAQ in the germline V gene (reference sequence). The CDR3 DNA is TGTGCCAGCAGCTTTATCGGGACAGAGAACACTGAAGCTTTCTTT. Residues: CASSFIGTENTEAFF.

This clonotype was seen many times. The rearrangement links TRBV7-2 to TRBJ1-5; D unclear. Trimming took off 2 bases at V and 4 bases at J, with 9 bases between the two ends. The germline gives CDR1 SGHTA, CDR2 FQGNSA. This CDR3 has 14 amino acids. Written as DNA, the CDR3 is TGTGCCAGCAGCTTATTGTCAGTGAATCAGCCCCAGCATTTT. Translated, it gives CASSLLSVNQPQHF. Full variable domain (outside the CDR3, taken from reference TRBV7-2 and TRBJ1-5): GAGVSQSPSNKVTEKGKDVELRCDPISGHTALYWYRQSLGQGLEFLIYFQGNSAPDKSGLPSDRFSAERTGGSVSTLTIQRTQQEDSAVYLCASSLLSVNQPQHFGDGTRLSIL.

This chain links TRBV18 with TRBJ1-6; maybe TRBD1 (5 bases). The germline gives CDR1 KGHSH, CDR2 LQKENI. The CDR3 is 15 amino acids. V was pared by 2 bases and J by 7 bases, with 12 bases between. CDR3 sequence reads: CASSPNHGANSPLHF. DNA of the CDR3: TGTGCCAGCTCACCAAATCATGGGGCCAATTCACCCCTCCACTTT.

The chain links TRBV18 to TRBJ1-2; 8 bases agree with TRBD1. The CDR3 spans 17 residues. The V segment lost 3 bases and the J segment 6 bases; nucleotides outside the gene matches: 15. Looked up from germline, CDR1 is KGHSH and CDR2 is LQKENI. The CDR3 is CASSPVSGQGQWNGYTF. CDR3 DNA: TGTGCCAGCTCACCGGTATCCGGACAGGGACAATGGAATGGCTACACCTTC.

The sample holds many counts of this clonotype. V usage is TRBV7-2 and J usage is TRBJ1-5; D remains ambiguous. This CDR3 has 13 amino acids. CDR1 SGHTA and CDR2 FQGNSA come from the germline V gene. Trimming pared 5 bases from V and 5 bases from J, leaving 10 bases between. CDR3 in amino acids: CASSVRIDQPQHF. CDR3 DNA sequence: TGTGCCAGCAGCGTCAGGATAGATCAGCCCCAGCATTTT.

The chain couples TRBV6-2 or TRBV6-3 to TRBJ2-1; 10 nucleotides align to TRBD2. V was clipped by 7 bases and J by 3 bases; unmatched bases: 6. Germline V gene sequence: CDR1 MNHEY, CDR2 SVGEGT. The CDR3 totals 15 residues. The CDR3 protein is CASNPAGGYYNEQFF. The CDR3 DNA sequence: TGTGCCAGCAATCCAGCGGGAGGGTACTACAATGAGCAGTTCTTC.

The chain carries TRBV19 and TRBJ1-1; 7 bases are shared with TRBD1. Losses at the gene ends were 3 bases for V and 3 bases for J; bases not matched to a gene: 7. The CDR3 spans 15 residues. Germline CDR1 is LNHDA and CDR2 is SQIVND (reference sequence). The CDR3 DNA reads TGTGCCAGTAGTATCACGGCGACAGGGTACACTGAAGCTTTCTTT. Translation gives CASSITATGYTEAFF.

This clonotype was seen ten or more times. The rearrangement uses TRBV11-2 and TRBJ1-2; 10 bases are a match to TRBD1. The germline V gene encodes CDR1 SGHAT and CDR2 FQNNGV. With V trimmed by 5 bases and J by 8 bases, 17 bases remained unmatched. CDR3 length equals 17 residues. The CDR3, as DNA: TGTGCCAGCAGCCCCATAAACGTCCGGGACAGGGGCAAGGGCTACACCTTC. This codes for CASSPINVRDRGKGYTF.

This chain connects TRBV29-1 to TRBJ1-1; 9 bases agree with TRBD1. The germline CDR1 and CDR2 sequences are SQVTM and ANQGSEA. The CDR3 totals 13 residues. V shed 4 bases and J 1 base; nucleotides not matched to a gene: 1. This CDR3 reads CSVGDRANTEAFF. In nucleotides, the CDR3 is TGCAGCGTTGGGGACAGGGCGAACACTGAAGCTTTCTTT.

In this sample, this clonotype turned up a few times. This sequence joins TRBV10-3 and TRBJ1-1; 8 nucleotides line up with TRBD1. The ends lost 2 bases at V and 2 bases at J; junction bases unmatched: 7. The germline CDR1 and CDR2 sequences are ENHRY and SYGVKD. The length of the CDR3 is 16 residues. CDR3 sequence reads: CAISEGPGQVNTEAFF. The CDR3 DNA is TGTGCCATCAGTGAGGGACCGGGACAGGTCAACACTGAAGCTTTCTTT.

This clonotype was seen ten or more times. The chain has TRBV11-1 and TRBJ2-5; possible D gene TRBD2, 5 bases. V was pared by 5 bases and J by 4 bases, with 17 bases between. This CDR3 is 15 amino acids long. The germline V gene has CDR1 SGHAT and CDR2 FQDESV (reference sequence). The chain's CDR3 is CASSRSMTTLETQYF. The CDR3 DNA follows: TGTGCCAGCAGCCGTTCCATGACTACGTTAGAGACCCAGTACTTC.

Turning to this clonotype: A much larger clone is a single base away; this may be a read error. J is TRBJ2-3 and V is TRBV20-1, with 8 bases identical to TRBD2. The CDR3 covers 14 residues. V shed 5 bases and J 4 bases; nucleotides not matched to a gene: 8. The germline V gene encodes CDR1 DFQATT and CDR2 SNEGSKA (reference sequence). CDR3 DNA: TGCAGTGCTTATGGGACTAGGAAGGCAGATACGCAGTATTTT. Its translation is CSAYGTRKADTQYF.

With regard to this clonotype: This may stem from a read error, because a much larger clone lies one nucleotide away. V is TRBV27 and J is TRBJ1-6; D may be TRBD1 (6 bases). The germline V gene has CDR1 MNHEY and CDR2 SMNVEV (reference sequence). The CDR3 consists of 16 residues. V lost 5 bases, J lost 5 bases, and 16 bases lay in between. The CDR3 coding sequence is TGTGCCAGCAGTATCAGGCGGGACACCAATAATTCACCCCTCCACTTT. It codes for CASSIRRDTNNSPLHF.